The rows below give T cell receptor beta chains drawn from one sample of a study of OX40 agonist ivuxolimab in advanced cancers. The table came from immunoSEQ multiplex PCR; TCRdb's copy has only in-frame clones and leaves some out. Among about 20,000 clones, roughly 85% were seen once, and the ten largest hold 15% to 20%. This specimen consisted of CD4+ or CD8+ T cells sorted from blood, obtained in a trial of the OX40 agonist ivuxolimab. The receptor set was obtained from an adult with an advanced solid tumor such as melanoma, head and neck, liver or kidney cancer. CDR3s include the opening cysteine and the closing phenylalanine or tryptophan. Each record gives: D gene, V gene, clone size, J gene, CDR3 protein, CDR3 DNA. D genes are given only for firm matches. The size of a clone is reported for some rows only, either as once, few or many, or as a class for expanded clones.

TRBD2	TRBV12-5	-	TRBJ2-5	CASGSGLAGARETQYF	TGTGCTAGTGGTTCCGGACTAGCGGGGGCCCGGGAGACCCAGTACTTC
-	TRBV5-1	once	TRBJ1-5	CASRRDWGGEPQHF	TGCGCCAGCAGGCGTGACTGGGGCGGGGAGCCCCAGCATTTT
-	TRBV4-2	-	TRBJ2-1	CASSQETGIGEQFF	TGTGCCAGCAGCCAAGAGACAGGCATAGGTGAGCAGTTCTTC
-	TRBV19	-	TRBJ2-3	CASSIGFRTRTDTQYF	TGTGCCAGTAGTATAGGGTTCCGGACCCGCACAGATACGCAGTATTTT
TRBD1	TRBV5-1	-	TRBJ1-1	CASSRGTGGARRAEAFF	TGCGCCAGCAGCCGCGGGACAGGGGGCGCACGTAGGGCTGAAGCTTTCTTT
-	TRBV2	-	TRBJ2-5	CASSQETQYF	TGTGCCAGTTCCCAAGAGACCCAGTACTTC
-	TRBV4-3	-	TRBJ2-3	CASSQWGGGTDTQYF	TGCGCCAGCAGCCAATGGGGTGGGGGCACAGATACGCAGTATTTT
-	TRBV9	-	TRBJ2-7	CASSVAVSGEQYF	TGTGCCAGCAGCGTAGCGGTATCTGGCGAGCAGTACTTC
TRBD2	TRBV11-2	-	TRBJ2-1	CASRENLGLANNEQFF	TGTGCCAGCAGGGAAAATTTGGGACTAGCAAACAATGAGCAGTTCTTC
TRBD1	TRBV7-2	-	TRBJ2-7	CASSFRQGTFYEQYF	TGTGCCAGCAGCTTTCGACAGGGGACCTTTTACGAGCAGTACTTC
TRBD1	TRBV9	once	TRBJ1-3	CASSTGVSGNTIYF	TGTGCCAGCAGTACAGGGGTTTCGGGAAACACCATATATTTT
TRBD1	TRBV10-3	-	TRBJ2-6	CAIRMDRGNSGANVLTF	TGTGCCATCAGGATGGACAGGGGGAACTCTGGGGCCAACGTCCTGACTTTC
-	TRBV6-1	-	TRBJ1-1	CASSSGTTATEAFF	TGTGCCAGCAGTTCCGGGACAACGGCCACTGAAGCTTTCTTT
-	TRBV19	-	TRBJ2-2	CASSIRQGNAGELFF	TGTGCCAGTAGTATTAGGCAGGGTAACGCCGGGGAGCTGTTTTTT
-	TRBV7-3	-	TRBJ2-7	CASSLGRIGEQYF	TGTGCCAGCAGCCTCGGACGGATTGGCGAGCAGTACTTC
TRBD2	TRBV7-2	once	TRBJ2-2	CASSVTAGVSAGELFF	TGTGCCAGCAGCGTGACAGCGGGGGTGTCTGCCGGGGAGCTGTTTTTT
-	TRBV5-4	once	TRBJ1-1	CASSWPSGGVGEAFF	TGTGCCAGCAGCTGGCCCTCGGGGGGCGTCGGTGAAGCTTTCTTT
-	TRBV27	once	TRBJ1-3	CASKRGAVGNTIYF	TGTGCCAGCAAAAGAGGGGCCGTCGGAAACACCATATATTTT
-	TRBV6-5	-	TRBJ2-1	CASSSSSGLGGEQFF	TGTGCCAGCAGTTCGTCCTCGGGCCTTGGCGGTGAGCAGTTCTTC
-	TRBV6-5	once	TRBJ1-1	CASSYSTTNTEAFF	TGTGCCAGCAGTTACTCGACGACGAACACTGAAGCTTTCTTT
TRBD2	TRBV5-4	-	TRBJ2-3	CASSPKTSGRTDTQYF	TGTGCCAGCAGCCCCAAGACTAGCGGGAGGACAGATACGCAGTATTTT
-	TRBV2	-	TRBJ1-1	CASSLGLSMNTEAFF	TGTGCCAGCAGTTTGGGACTTAGCATGAACACTGAAGCTTTCTTT
-	TRBV6-5	-	TRBJ2-5	CASSGQSGETQYF	TGTGCCAGCAGTGGACAGTCGGGAGAGACCCAGTACTTC
TRBD2	TRBV9	-	TRBJ2-5	CASSVGLLAGGQETQYF	TGTGCCAGCAGCGTAGGGCTCCTAGCGGGAGGACAAGAGACCCAGTACTTC
TRBD2	TRBV11-3	once	TRBJ2-3	CASSPGLAGVPSTDTQYF	TGTGCCAGCAGCCCAGGACTAGCGGGAGTCCCTAGCACAGATACGCAGTATTTT
-	TRBV4-3	-	TRBJ1-5	CASSQVPGAQPQHF	TGCGCCAGCAGCCAAGTTCCAGGCGCTCAGCCCCAGCATTTT
TRBD1	TRBV18	-	TRBJ1-1	CASSPDKDRGPEYTEAFF	TGTGCCAGCTCACCAGATAAGGACAGGGGGCCGGAGTACACTGAAGCTTTCTTT
TRBD2	TRBV5-1	few	TRBJ2-7	CASSLGPSWSGRSYEQYF	TGCGCCAGCAGCTTGGGCCCATCTTGGAGCGGGAGGTCCTACGAGCAGTACTTC
-	TRBV9	-	TRBJ1-1	CASSVGVLGAMNTEAFF	TGTGCCAGCAGCGTCGGGGTGCTGGGCGCAATGAACACTGAAGCTTTCTTT
-	TRBV18	-	TRBJ2-3	CASSPRAGLADTQYF	TGTGCCAGCTCACCACGAGCAGGTCTTGCAGATACGCAGTATTTT
-	TRBV6-5	-	TRBJ1-2	CASSPGDLDYGYTF	TGTGCCAGCAGTCCCGGGGACCTTGACTATGGCTACACCTTC
-	TRBV18	-	TRBJ1-6	CASSPSTALNSPLHF	TGTGCCAGCTCACCAAGTACAGCGCTGAATTCACCCCTCCACTTT
TRBD1	TRBV5-1	-	TRBJ2-1	CASSLTGGNEQFF	TGCGCCAGCAGCTTGACAGGGGGCAATGAGCAGTTCTTC
-	TRBV7-3	-	TRBJ1-1	CASSLTPGLNTEAFF	TGTGCCAGCAGCTTAACCCCAGGGCTTAACACTGAAGCTTTCTTT
-	TRBV5-5	-	TRBJ1-2	CASSAPSGYGYTF	TGTGCCAGCAGCGCCCCATCAGGATATGGCTACACCTTC
-	TRBV5-1	-	TRBJ1-4	CASSLWGTGEKLFF	TGCGCCAGCAGCTTGTGGGGAACTGGCGAAAAACTGTTTTTT
-	TRBV5-1	-	TRBJ1-1	CASSFSGAGDTEAFF	TGCGCCAGCAGCTTCTCAGGGGCAGGGGACACTGAAGCTTTCTTT
TRBD2	TRBV10-3	-	TRBJ2-1	CATTLAGFYNEQFF	TGTGCCACCACACTAGCGGGGTTTTACAATGAGCAGTTCTTC
-	TRBV4-1	-	TRBJ2-5	CASSPVNWETQYF	TGCGCCAGCAGCCCAGTGAACTGGGAGACCCAGTACTTC
-	TRBV6-5	-	TRBJ1-5	CASKDSNQPQHF	TGTGCCTCGAAAGATAGCAATCAGCCCCAGCATTTT
TRBD1	TRBV5-4	-	TRBJ2-7	CASRAGTGSTYEQYF	TGTGCCAGCAGGGCCGGGACAGGGTCAACCTACGAGCAGTACTTC
-	TRBV9	-	TRBJ2-7	CASSSQGPESEQYF	TGTGCCAGCAGCTCACAGGGACCGGAAAGCGAGCAGTACTTC
-	TRBV5-1	-	TRBJ2-2	CASSPIEGTGELFF	TGCGCCAGCAGCCCCATTGAGGGGACCGGGGAGCTGTTTTTT
-	TRBV2	-	TRBJ1-1	CASSEQGAMNTEAFF	TGTGCCAGCAGTGAGCAGGGAGCAATGAACACTGAAGCTTTCTTT
TRBD1	TRBV4-3	-	TRBJ2-1	CASSPKGARARNEQFF	TGCGCCAGCAGCCCCAAGGGGGCCCGGGCGCGCAATGAGCAGTTCTTC
-	TRBV4-3	-	TRBJ2-7	CASSQEWAVGEQYF	TGCGCCAGCAGCCAAGAGTGGGCAGTTGGCGAGCAGTACTTC
TRBD1	TRBV2	-	TRBJ1-2	CASSEEGARLGYTF	TGTGCCAGCAGTGAGGAGGGGGCCCGTCTAGGCTACACCTTC
TRBD2	TRBV11-1	-	TRBJ2-1	CACGTSGPGQFF	TGTGCCTGCGGGACTAGCGGGCCTGGGCAGTTCTTC
TRBD1	TRBV6-1	-	TRBJ2-2	CASSEQTGADTGELFF	TGTGCCAGCAGTGAGCAGACAGGGGCAGACACCGGGGAGCTGTTTTTT
-	TRBV5-4	-	TRBJ2-3	CASSLGWEDTQYF	TGTGCCAGCAGCTTGGGTTGGGAAGATACGCAGTATTTT
TRBD2	TRBV18	-	TRBJ2-3	CASSPRPRAGGHTDTQYF	TGTGCCAGCTCACCACGTCCCCGAGCGGGAGGTCACACAGATACGCAGTATTTT